Ten or more counts support the clone carrying this T cell receptor (beta chain). What it binds is unknown. Libraries of TCR beta came from iRepertoire HTBI primers plus Arm-PCR of CDR3 regions. Study processing details: From all samples, identification returned some 13 TRBJ and under 75 TRBV segments. Each CDR3 protein is one row after TCRdb ran MiXCR on the multiplex PCR reads. These V and J calls are TCRdb output, not the study's own analysis. The repertoire includes a few hundred thousand distinct CDR3 sequences, around 20% of them detected once, and about 27% sits in the top ten. Time point of the sample: persistent/refractory GD, antithyroid drugs over 5 years with positive TRAb. Extracted RNA from PBMCs served as the source of the TCR library. Staff took approximately 8.7 milliliters of peripheral blood and put it into EDTA tubes. Trimming pared 4 bases from V and 8 bases from J, leaving 17 bases between. The CDR3 runs 15 residues. Germline values: CDR1 SGHVS, CDR2 FQNEAQ.

The data were taken from a study of regulatory T cells in long-lasting Graves disease. General observations from the study: There was favoring of TRBV28, TRBJ1-2 and TRBJ2-5 in persistent disease.

The clonotype comes from a female donor with Graves disease. The material sequenced was peripheral blood mononuclear cells (PBMCs), taken when the disease was refractory, from a patient treated with antithyroid drugs. This chain connects TRBV7-8 to TRBJ2-2; maybe TRBD2 (6 bases). The CDR3 coding sequence is TGTGCCAGCAGCTCCCGACTAGTTCCTACTGGGGAGCTGTTTTTT. Translating it yields CASSSRLVPTGELFF.